This T cell receptor (beta chain) was sequenced for a study of Ad26.COV2.S vaccination and SARS-CoV-2 variants. In the study overall: The study gave Ad26.COV2.S intramuscularly, once or twice 56 days apart.

This clone occurred once. V dropped 2 bases and J dropped 8 bases, with 10 bases sitting between them. There are 13 residues in the CDR3. CDR1 is MNHNY and CDR2 is SVGAGI in the germline V gene (reference sequence). Clones were sequenced by immunoSEQ multiplex PCR, and TCRdb holds only the in-frame ones, with some missing. The repertoire holds about 680,000 clones, with approximately 88% as singletons. The sample's treatment: 15 to 20 received Ad26.COV2.S at low or high dose, single or two shots; about five received placebo; per-sample allocation not given. Collection of samples fell on day 63 after the first vaccine or placebo injection.

The V call is TRBV6-6, the J call TRBJ2-1, with D possibly TRBD2 on 6 matching bases. Sequences were derived from peripheral blood, sampled in a trial of Ad26.COV2.S vaccine versus placebo. The clonotype was recovered from a person aged 18-65 years who received the Ad26.COV2.S COVID-19 vaccine or a placebo. The CDR3 here is CASSYRLADEQFF. The CDR3 DNA reads TGTGCCAGCAGTTACAGGTTAGCGGATGAGCAGTTCTTC.